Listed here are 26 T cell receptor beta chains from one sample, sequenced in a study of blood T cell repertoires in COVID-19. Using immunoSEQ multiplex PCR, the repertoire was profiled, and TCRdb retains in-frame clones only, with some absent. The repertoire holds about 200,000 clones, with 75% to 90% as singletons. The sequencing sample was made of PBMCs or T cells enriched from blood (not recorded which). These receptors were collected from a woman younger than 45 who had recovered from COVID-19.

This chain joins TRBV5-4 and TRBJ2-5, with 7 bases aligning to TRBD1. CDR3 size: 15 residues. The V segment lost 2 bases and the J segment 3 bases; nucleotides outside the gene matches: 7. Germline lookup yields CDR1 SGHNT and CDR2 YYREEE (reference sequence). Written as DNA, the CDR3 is TGTGCCAGCAGCTTACAGGGGTTCTACAAAGAGACCCAGTACTTC. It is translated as CASSLQGFYKETQYF.

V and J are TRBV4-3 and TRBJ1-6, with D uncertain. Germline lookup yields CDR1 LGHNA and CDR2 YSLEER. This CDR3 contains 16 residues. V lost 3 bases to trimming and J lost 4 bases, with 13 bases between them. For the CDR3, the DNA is TGCGCCAGCAGCCAGGACGTAGGACTATATAATTCACCCCTCCACTTT. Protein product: CASSQDVGLYNSPLHF.

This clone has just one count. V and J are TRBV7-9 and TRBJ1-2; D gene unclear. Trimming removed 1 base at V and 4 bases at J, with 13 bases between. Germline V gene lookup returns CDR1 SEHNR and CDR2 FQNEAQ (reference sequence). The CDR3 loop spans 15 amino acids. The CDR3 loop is CASSLGLQSRYGYTF. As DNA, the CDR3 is TGTGCCAGCAGCTTAGGTTTACAGAGCCGCTATGGCTACACCTTC.

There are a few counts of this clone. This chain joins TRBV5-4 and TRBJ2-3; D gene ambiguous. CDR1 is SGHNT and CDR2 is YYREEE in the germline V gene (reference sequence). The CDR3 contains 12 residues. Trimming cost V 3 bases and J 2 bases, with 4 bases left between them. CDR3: CASSSFTDTQYF. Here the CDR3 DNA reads TGTGCCAGCAGCTCGTTCACAGATACGCAGTATTTT.

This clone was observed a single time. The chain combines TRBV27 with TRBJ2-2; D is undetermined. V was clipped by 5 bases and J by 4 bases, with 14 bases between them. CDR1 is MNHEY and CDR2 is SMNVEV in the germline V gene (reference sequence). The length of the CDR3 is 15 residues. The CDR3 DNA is TGTGCCAGCAGTAACAGTCGTGGTCCCACCGGGGAGCTGTTTTTT. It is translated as CASSNSRGPTGELFF.

DNA of the CDR3: TGTGCCAGTAGTATCCAATTCGATACGCAGTATTTT. It codes for CASSIQFDTQYF. This sequence joins TRBV19 and TRBJ2-3; D not resolved. CDR3 size: 12 residues. Germline CDR1 is LNHDA and CDR2 is SQIVND (reference sequence). V lost 3 bases and J lost 6, with 7 bases in between.

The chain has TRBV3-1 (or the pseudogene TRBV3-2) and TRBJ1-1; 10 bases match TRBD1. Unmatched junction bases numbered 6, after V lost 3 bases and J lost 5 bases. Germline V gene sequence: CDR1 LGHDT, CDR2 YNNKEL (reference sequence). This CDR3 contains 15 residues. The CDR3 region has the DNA TGTGCCAGCAGCCATCCCGGGACAGGGGAAACTGAAGCTTTCTTT. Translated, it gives CASSHPGTGETEAFF.

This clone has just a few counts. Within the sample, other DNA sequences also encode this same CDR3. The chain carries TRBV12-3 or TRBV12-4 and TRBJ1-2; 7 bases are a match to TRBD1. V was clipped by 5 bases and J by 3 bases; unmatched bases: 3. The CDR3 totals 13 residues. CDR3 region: CASSPQGYYGYTF. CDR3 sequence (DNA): TGTGCCAGCAGTCCACAGGGGTACTATGGCTACACCTTC.

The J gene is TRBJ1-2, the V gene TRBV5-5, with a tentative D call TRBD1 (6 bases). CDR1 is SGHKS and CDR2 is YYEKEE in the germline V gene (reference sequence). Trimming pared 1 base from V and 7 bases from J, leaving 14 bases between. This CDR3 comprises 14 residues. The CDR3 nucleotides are TGTGCCAGCAGCTTGATAGGGGGAGTCAGTGGCTACACCTTC. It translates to CASSLIGGVSGYTF.

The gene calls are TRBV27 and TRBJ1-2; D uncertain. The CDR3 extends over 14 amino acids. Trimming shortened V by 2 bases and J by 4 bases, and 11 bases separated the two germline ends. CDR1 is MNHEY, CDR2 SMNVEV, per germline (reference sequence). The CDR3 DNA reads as TGTGCCAGCAGTTTAAAGCCAGACTCCTATGGCTACACCTTC. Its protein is CASSLKPDSYGYTF.

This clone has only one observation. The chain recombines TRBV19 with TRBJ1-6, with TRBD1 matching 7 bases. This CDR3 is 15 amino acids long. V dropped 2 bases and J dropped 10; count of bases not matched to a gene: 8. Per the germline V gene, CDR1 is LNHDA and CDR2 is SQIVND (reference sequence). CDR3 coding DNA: TGTGCCAGTAGTATATCGAGAGGGGGCGTATCACCCCTCCACTTT. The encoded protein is CASSISRGGVSPLHF.

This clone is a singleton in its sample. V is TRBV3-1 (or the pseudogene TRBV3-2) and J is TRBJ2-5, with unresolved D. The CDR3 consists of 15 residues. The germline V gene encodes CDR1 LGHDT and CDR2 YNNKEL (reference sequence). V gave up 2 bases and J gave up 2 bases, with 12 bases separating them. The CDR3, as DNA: TGTGCCAGCAGCCAATTCGTGACACCACAAGAGACCCAGTACTTC. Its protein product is CASSQFVTPQETQYF.

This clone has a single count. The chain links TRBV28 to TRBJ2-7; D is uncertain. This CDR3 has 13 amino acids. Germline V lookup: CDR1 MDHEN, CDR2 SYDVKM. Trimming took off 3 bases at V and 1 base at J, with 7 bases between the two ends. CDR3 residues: CASSLTTSYEQYF. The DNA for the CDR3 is TGTGCCAGCAGTTTGACAACTTCCTACGAGCAGTACTTC.

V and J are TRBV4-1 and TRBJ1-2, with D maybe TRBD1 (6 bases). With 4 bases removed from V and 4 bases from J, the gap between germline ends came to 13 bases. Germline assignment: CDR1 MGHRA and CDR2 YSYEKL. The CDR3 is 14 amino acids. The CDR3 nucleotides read TGCGCCAGCAGCCCAGGGGTGAGGAGCTATGGCTACACCTTC. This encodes CASSPGVRSYGYTF.

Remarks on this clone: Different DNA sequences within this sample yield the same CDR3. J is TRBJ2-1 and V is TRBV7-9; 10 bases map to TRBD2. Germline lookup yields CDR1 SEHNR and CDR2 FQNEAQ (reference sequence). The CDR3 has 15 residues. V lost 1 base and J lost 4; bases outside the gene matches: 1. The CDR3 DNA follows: TGTGCCAGCAGCTTAGGGACTAGCGGATACAATGAGCAGTTCTTC. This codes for CASSLGTSGYNEQFF.

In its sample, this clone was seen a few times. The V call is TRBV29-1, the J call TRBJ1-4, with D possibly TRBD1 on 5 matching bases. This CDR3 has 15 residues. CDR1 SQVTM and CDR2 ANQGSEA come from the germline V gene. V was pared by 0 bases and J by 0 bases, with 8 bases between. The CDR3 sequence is CSVEDPTATNEKLFF. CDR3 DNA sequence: TGCAGCGTTGAAGACCCGACAGCAACTAATGAAAAACTGTTTTTT.

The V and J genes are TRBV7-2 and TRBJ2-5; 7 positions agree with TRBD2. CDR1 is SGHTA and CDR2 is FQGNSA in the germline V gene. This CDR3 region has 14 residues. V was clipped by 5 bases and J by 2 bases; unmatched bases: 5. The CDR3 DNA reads TGTGCCAGCAGCCTACTAGCGCAGCAAGAGACCCAGTACTTC. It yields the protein CASSLLAQQETQYF. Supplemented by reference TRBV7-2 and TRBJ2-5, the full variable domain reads GAGVSQSPSNKVTEKGKDVELRCDPISGHTALYWYRQSLGQGLEFLIYFQGNSAPDKSGLPSDRFSAERTGGSVSTLTIQRTQQEDSAVYLCASSLLAQQETQYFGPGTRLLVL.

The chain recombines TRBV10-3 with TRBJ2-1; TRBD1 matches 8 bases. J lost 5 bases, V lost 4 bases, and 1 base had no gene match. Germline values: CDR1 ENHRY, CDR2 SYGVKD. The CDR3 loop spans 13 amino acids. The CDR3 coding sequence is TGTGCCATCAGTGGGGACAGGAACAATGAGCAGTTCTTC. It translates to CAISGDRNNEQFF.

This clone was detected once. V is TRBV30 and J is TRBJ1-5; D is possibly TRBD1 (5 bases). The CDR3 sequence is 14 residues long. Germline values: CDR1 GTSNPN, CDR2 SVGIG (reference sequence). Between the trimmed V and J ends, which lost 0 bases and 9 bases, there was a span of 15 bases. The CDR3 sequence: CAWSVGVRARPQHF. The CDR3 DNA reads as TGTGCCTGGAGTGTAGGGGTCAGGGCACGGCCCCAGCATTTT.

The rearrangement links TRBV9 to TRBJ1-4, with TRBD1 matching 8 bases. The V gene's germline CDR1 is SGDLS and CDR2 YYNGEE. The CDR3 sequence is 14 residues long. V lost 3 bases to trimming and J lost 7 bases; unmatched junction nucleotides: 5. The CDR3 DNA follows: TGTGCCAGCAGCGCCCGAGACAGGGGTGAAAAACTGTTTTTT. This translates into CASSARDRGEKLFF.

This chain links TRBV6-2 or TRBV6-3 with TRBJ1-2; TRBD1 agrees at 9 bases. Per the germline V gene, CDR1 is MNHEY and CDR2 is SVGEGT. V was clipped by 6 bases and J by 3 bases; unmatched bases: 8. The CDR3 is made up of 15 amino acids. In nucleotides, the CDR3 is TGTGCCAGCAGCAAAAGAACAGGGGGCGACTATGGCTACACCTTC. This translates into CASSKRTGGDYGYTF.

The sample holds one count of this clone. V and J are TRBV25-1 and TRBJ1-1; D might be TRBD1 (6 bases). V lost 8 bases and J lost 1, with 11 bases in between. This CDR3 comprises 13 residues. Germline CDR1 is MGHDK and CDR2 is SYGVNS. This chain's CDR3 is CASFGQPNTEAFF. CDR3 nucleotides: TGTGCCAGCTTTGGACAGCCGAACACTGAAGCTTTCTTT.

The CDR3 loop is CASSQEAGTADGYTF. In DNA, the CDR3 is TGTGCCAGCAGCCAAGAAGCCGGGACAGCGGACGGCTACACCTTC. The chain couples TRBV3-1 (or the pseudogene TRBV3-2) to TRBJ1-2, with 7 bases identical to TRBD1. The CDR3 runs to 15 residues. Per the germline V gene, CDR1 is LGHDT and CDR2 is YNNKEL (reference sequence). The junction had 9 bases not matched to a gene; V was cut back by 0 bases and J by 8 bases.

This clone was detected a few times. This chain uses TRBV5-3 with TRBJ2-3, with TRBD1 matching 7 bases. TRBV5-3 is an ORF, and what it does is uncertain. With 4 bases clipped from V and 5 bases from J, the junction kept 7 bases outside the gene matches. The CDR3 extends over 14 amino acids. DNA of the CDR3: TGTGCCAGAAGCACGGACAGGCATCAAGATACGCAGTATTTT. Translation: CARSTDRHQDTQYF.

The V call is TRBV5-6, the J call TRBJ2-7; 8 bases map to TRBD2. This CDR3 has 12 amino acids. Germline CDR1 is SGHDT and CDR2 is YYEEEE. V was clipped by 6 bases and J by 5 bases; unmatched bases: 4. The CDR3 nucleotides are TGTGCCAGCATCTCGGGACTAGACGAGCAGTACTTC. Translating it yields CASISGLDEQYF.

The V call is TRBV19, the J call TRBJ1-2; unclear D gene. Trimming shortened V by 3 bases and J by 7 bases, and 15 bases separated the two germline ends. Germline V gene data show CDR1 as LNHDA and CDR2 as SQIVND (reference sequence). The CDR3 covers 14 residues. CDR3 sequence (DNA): TGTGCCAGTAGTATGAGCCAGGCAGTGGGTGGCTACACCTTC. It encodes CASSMSQAVGGYTF.